Included here is one T cell receptor (beta chain) sequence, with context. J was trimmed by 5 bases and V by 0 bases; bases with no gene match: 9. The CDR3 length is 16 residues. Germline V gene data show CDR1 as LGHNA and CDR2 as YSLEER. The sample originates from a study of control samples from healthy donors and cancer patients. Data came from immunoSEQ multiplex PCR; TCRdb stores just in-frame clones and leaves some out. This sample has 110,000 to 150,000 clones; around 90% occur once, and the top ten carry over 4%. Sequencing used blood. The genes are TRBV4-3 and TRBJ2-5; 7 nucleotides line up with TRBD1. The clonotype comes from a man aged 25 to 40 in good health. In nucleotides, the CDR3 is TGCGCCAGCAGCCAAGATACAGGGGCCGCCGGGGAGACCCAGTACTTC. Amino acids: CASSQDTGAAGETQYF.